Shown below are 14 T cell receptor beta chains from a single sample sequenced in a study of CD8+ T cells in alopecia areata (dated by TCRdb to the late 2010s). In light of the paper, this sample's treatment or condition label describes: oral pan-JAK inhibitor, 5-10 mg twice daily. The library was obtained by the immunoSEQ multiplex PCR assay. For TCR sequencing, RNA was extracted from every sample and reverse transcribed into cDNA to serve as template. The table was pulled from immuneACCESS by TCRdb, which kept in-frame rearrangements only. Such tables lose some clones; where checked, under half of the loss comes from unresolved V genes, and the rest has no known cause. This sample holds 200,000 to 250,000 clones; 35% to 40% were observed only once. Almost 0.5% of the sample is held by the ten biggest clonotypes. The specimen comprised CD4+ T cells sorted from blood, sampled at approximately week 30, from a patient treated with tofacitinib. These receptor sequences come from a human donor with alopecia areata.

The chain recombines TRBV14 with TRBJ2-5; 12 nucleotides agree with TRBD2. This CDR3 has 17 amino acids. J gave up 4 bases and V 0 bases, and 6 bases lay outside the gene matches. CDR1 is SGHDN and CDR2 is FVKESK in the germline V gene. The CDR3 loop reads CASSQDTRLAGAETQYF. The CDR3 DNA reads TGTGCCAGCAGCCAAGATACGAGACTAGCGGGAGCAGAGACCCAGTACTTC.

This chain links TRBV29-1 with TRBJ2-1, with D tentatively TRBD1 (6 bases). The CDR3 consists of 13 residues. The ends were cut back, 4 bases at V and 7 bases at J, with 14 bases in the middle. Germline V lookup: CDR1 SQVTM, CDR2 ANQGSEA. This CDR3 reads CSVASGVRNEQFF. In DNA, the CDR3 is TGCAGCGTTGCCTCAGGGGTTCGGAATGAGCAGTTCTTC.

This clone was counted ten times or more. V usage is TRBV4-1 and J usage is TRBJ2-7; 12 bases agree with TRBD2. The CDR3 loop spans 18 amino acids. V trimming: 4 bases; J trimming: 4 bases; junction bases outside the gene matches: 14. Germline-derived CDR1 and CDR2 are MGHRA and YSYEKL. As DNA, the CDR3 is TGCGCCAGCAGCCCCACCAATTTTCTAGCGGGAGGGAGGTACGAGCAGTACTTC. Protein sequence: CASSPTNFLAGGRYEQYF.

The chain joins TRBV27 to TRBJ2-2, with D unclear. There are 14 residues in the CDR3. Germline CDR1 MNHEY, CDR2 SMNVEV (reference sequence). Trimming took 2 bases from V and 1 from J, leaving 5 bases between them. The CDR3 is CASSLLQNTGELFF. As DNA, the CDR3 is TGTGCCAGCAGTTTACTACAGAACACCGGGGAGCTGTTTTTT.

The chain joins TRBV19 to TRBJ1-5, with 11 bases identical to TRBD1. From germline, CDR1 is LNHDA and CDR2 SQIVND (reference sequence). The CDR3 extends over 15 amino acids. V gave up 6 bases and J gave up 5 bases; unmatched junction bases: 6. The CDR3 reads CASRWTGGADQPQHF. CDR3 nucleotides: TGTGCCAGTAGATGGACAGGGGGCGCGGATCAGCCCCAGCATTTT.

This clone was seen a handful of times. J is TRBJ1-2 and V is TRBV7-3, with TRBD1 matching over 7 bases. The ends lost 7 bases at V and 8 bases at J; junction bases unmatched: 10. Germline CDR1 reads SGHTA; CDR2 reads FQGTGA. The CDR3 has 13 amino acids. The CDR3 region has the DNA TGTGCCAGCACTATCCAGGGGGTTGAAGGCTACACCTTC. Protein sequence: CASTIQGVEGYTF.

This clone has only a few counts. CDR3 amino acids: CASSLGLPQAANEKLFF. The CDR3 nucleotides are TGCGCCAGCAGCTTGGGGTTACCTCAAGCGGCTAATGAAAAACTGTTTTTT. V and J are TRBV5-1 and TRBJ1-4, with D unresolved. This CDR3 is 17 amino acids long. V was clipped by 0 bases and J by 3 bases, with 15 bases between them. The V gene's germline CDR1 is SGHRS and CDR2 YFSETQ.

This clone has just a few counts. The chain couples TRBV19 to TRBJ2-3; 8 nucleotides match TRBD2. Germline CDR1 LNHDA, CDR2 SQIVND (reference sequence). V trimming: 6 bases; J trimming: 1 base; junction bases outside the gene matches: 6. The CDR3 extends over 15 amino acids. The CDR3 coding sequence is TGTGCCAGTAGCCCGGGGGGGAGGGGCACAGATACGCAGTATTTT. Its translation is CASSPGGRGTDTQYF.

The chain carries TRBV7-8 and TRBJ2-5; D is ambiguous. The CDR3 length is 15 residues. Looked up from germline, CDR1 is SGHVS and CDR2 is FQNEAQ. Trimming removed 6 bases at V and 0 bases at J, with 14 bases between. CDR3 sequence: CASRPRGKNQETQYF. The CDR3 DNA reads TGTGCCAGCAGACCCCGTGGCAAGAACCAAGAGACCCAGTACTTC.

This clone showed up just a few times. One end of the junction is discordant with germline, which a read error may explain. The chain uses TRBV5-1 and TRBJ2-1; weak D call: TRBD1 (5 bases). There are 15 residues in the CDR3. Germline CDR1 SGHRS, CDR2 YFSETQ. The CDR3 DNA reads as TGCGCCAGCAGTTTGGACACCGCAATCTACAATGAGCAGTTCTTC. It specifies CASSLDTAIYNEQFF.

This chain links TRBV29-1 with TRBJ1-1; no clear D. V was pared by 1 base and J by 4 bases, with 10 bases between. The CDR3 length is 13 residues. Germline CDR1 reads SQVTM; CDR2 reads ANQGSEA. Here the CDR3 DNA reads TGCAGCGTTGAAGTAACCCTAAGCACTGAAGCTTTCTTT. Amino acid sequence: CSVEVTLSTEAFF.

This rearrangement joins TRBV9 to TRBJ1-6; D gene ambiguous. The V gene lost 0 bases and the J gene lost 7 bases, with 5 bases spanning the gap. CDR1 and CDR2 (germline): SGDLS, YYNGEE. There are 13 residues in the CDR3. The CDR3 region is CASSVEPNSPLHF. The CDR3 nucleotides are TGTGCCAGCAGCGTAGAACCCAATTCACCCCTCCACTTT.

The J gene is TRBJ2-1, the V gene TRBV5-1; 12 positions match TRBD2. Germline trimming cut 4 bases from V and 2 bases from J; bases unmatched to any gene: 4. Germline assignment: CDR1 SGHRS and CDR2 YFSETQ. The CDR3 covers 16 residues. The CDR3 is CASSTWTSGAYNEQFF. CDR3 sequence (DNA): TGCGCCAGCAGCACATGGACTAGCGGGGCCTACAATGAGCAGTTCTTC.

The chain has TRBV6-5 and TRBJ2-1, with 11 bases matching TRBD2. CDR1 is MNHEY, CDR2 SVGAGI, per germline. The CDR3 contains 14 residues. The trim removed 7 bases at V and 5 bases at J, leaving 4 bases unmatched. The DNA of the CDR3 is TGTGCCAGCACCTTAGCGGGGGGGAACAATGAGCAGTTCTTC. Its protein product is CASTLAGGNNEQFF.